This T cell receptor beta chain came from a study of cytomegalovirus exposure and HLA in healthy donors. Primers for the PCR totalled 60 Vbeta and 13 Jbeta. Here immunoSEQ multiplex PCR was the method, and the copy in TCRdb shows in-frame clones only, minus some. The sample lists 190,000 or so clones, approximately 83% occurring once. This clone has just a few counts. Its antigen remains unknown. Study-level findings and limits: Productive status was seen about 90% or about 30% of the time for most TCR beta V segments in an earlier analysis. Later analysis reportedly placed an Asian-associated ancestry cluster below the roughly 600-donor mean in N-insertions. TCR sequences were mostly rare, though some public TCRs occurred in many donors.

CDR3 length equals 10 residues. The chain carries TRBV21-1 and TRBJ1-1. TRBV21-1 corresponds to a pseudogene. The source of this sequence is a boy between 2 and 10 years old in good health and CMV-seronegative. The sequencing input was PBMCs. CDR3 in amino acids: CASKPIQAFF. The CDR3 DNA reads TGTGCCAGCAAGCCTATCCAAGCTTTCTTT.